This TCR beta chain originates from a study of cytomegalovirus exposure and HLA in healthy donors. In the case of this clone: The antigen remains unidentified.

Study-wide results and caveats: Excluded were some V segments that proved indistinguishable, including TRBV6-2 and TRBV6-3. Among immune exposure information, only CMV serostatus was available.

Primers: 60 Vbeta forward and 13 Jbeta reverse. Clones were read by immunoSEQ multiplex PCR, and TCRdb kept only the in-frame ones, dropping some. The sample gives fewer than 250,000 clones, roughly 82% of which show up once; 5.5% to 7.5% is in the top ten. Germline V gene data show CDR1 as MDHEN and CDR2 as SYDVKM. The CDR3 consists of 14 residues. The V gene end was trimmed by 2 bases and the J gene end by 7 bases; junction bases not matched to a gene: 7. This clonotype originated in a man between 40 and 49 years old in good health and CMV-seropositive. Material for sequencing was PBMCs. The chain joins TRBV28 to TRBJ1-2; the match to TRBD1 covers 7 bases. Here the CDR3 DNA reads TGTGCCAGCAGTTTACCAGGGGGTAAGGGTGGCTACACCTTC. It specifies CASSLPGGKGGYTF.